Listed below are T cell receptor beta chains from one sample, sequenced in a study of cytomegalovirus exposure and HLA in healthy donors. Data came from immunoSEQ multiplex PCR; TCRdb stores just in-frame clones and leaves some out. The sample yields over 150,000 clones, 84% seen once. Source material: PBMCs. The receptors originated from a girl aged 5 to 17 in good health and CMV-seropositive. The CDR3 runs from the conserved cysteine through the conserved F or W. Fields, in order: J gene, D gene, V gene, clone size, CDR3 DNA, CDR3 protein. D genes are given only for firm matches. Some rows have no size entry. The others give once, few or many, or a class for an expanded clone.

>TRBJ2-1|.|TRBV11-2|.
TGTGCCAGCAGCTTAGGGGGCGGGAAGGGCCATAATGAGCAGTTCTTC
CASSLGGGKGHNEQFF
>TRBJ2-2|.|TRBV7-3|.
TGTGCCAGCAGCTCCCCGCGGGGGAACACCGGGGAGCTGTTTTTT
CASSSPRGNTGELFF
>TRBJ1-1|TRBD1|TRBV5-1|.
TGCGCCAGCAGCACTACAGGGGGCACCACTGAAGCTTTCTTT
CASSTTGGTTEAFF
>TRBJ1-1|.|TRBV4-1|.
TGCGCCAGCAGCCAAGATGGGGAGGGGGGTCGGTTCACTGAAGCTTTCTTT
CASSQDGEGGRFTEAFF
>TRBJ2-3|.|TRBV6-1|.
TGTGCCAGCAGTGGGGTGTACAGGGGCACAGATACGCAGTATTTT
CASSGVYRGTDTQYF
>TRBJ1-2|.|TRBV4-1|.
TGCGCCAGCAGCCAAGATGCGTCCAACTATGGCTACACCTTC
CASSQDASNYGYTF
>TRBJ2-7|TRBD1|TRBV28|.
TGTGCCAGCCGGACAGGGGGCCTCTACGAGCAGTACTTC
CASRTGGLYEQYF
>TRBJ2-2|TRBD1|TRBV11-2|.
TGTGCCAGCAGCTTTAGACAGGGTCCCACCGGGGAGCTGTTTTTT
CASSFRQGPTGELFF
>TRBJ2-2|.|TRBV2|.
TGTGCCAGCAGTGAACCCAGGGGTCCCGGGGAGCTGTTTTTT
CASSEPRGPGELFF
>TRBJ1-1|.|TRBV6-6|.
TGTGCCAGCAGTCAGGACAGAAACGATGAAGCTTTCTTT
CASSQDRNDEAFF
>TRBJ2-2|.|TRBV6-5|.
TGTGCCAGCAGTTATTTGAGTGTCGGGGAGCTGTTTTTT
CASSYLSVGELFF
>TRBJ1-1|.|TRBV11-3|.
TGTGCCAGCAGCTTAGGACCAGGCGCTTTCTTT
CASSLGPGAFF
>TRBJ2-7|.|TRBV5-1|.
TGCGCCAGCAGCCTACCCGGACTGGCCTACGAGCAGTACTTC
CASSLPGLAYEQYF
>TRBJ1-2|.|TRBV7-9|.
TGTGCCAGCAGCTTTCGGGGGTCCGGAAACTATGGCTACACCTTC
CASSFRGSGNYGYTF
>TRBJ2-1|.|TRBV5-8|.
TGTGCCAGCACCATCGCTAGTGAGCAGTTCTTC
CASTIASEQFF
>TRBJ2-2|TRBD2|TRBV19|.
TGTGCCAGTAGTATAACTCCCGGGACTAGCACCGGGGAGCTGTTTTTT
CASSITPGTSTGELFF
>TRBJ1-1|TRBD1|TRBV6-1|many
TGTGCCAGCAGTGTGACAGGGGAAGGGACTGAAGCTTTCTTT
CASSVTGEGTEAFF
>TRBJ2-3|.|TRBV10-3|.
TGTGCCATCAGAATTAAAGACAGAGGCACAGATACGCAGTATTTT
CAIRIKDRGTDTQYF
>TRBJ1-2|TRBD1|TRBV7-9|.
TGTGCCAGCAGCTCCTCAGGGGGTCCTAACTATGGCTACACCTTC
CASSSSGGPNYGYTF
>TRBJ2-7|.|TRBV29-1|.
TGCAGCGGCACAGTAGACTACGAGCAGTACTTC
CSGTVDYEQYF
>TRBJ2-2|TRBD1|TRBV18|.
TGTGCCAGCTCACCGGACAGGGGCACCGGGGAGCTGTTTTTT
CASSPDRGTGELFF
>TRBJ2-6|.|TRBV30|.
TGTGCCTGGAGAAGGGGGGGCGCAAAGGCTGGGGCCAACGTCCTGACTTTC
CAWRRGGAKAGANVLTF
>TRBJ1-2|TRBD1|TRBV19|.
TGTGCCAGTAGTCTACAGGGGAAAGCTAACTATGGCTACACCTTC
CASSLQGKANYGYTF
>TRBJ1-2|.|TRBV5-4|.
TGTGCCAGCAGCTTGGTAACCCCGGGACAAAGCAACTATGGCTACACCTTC
CASSLVTPGQSNYGYTF
>TRBJ1-2|TRBD1|TRBV12-5|.
TGTGCTAGTGGTTTGGTTAACAGGGGGCCGGGGGGCTACACCTTC
CASGLVNRGPGGYTF
>TRBJ2-2|TRBD2|TRBV6-1|.
TGTGCCAGCATTCTGGCTAGCGGGGGGGCCGGGGAGCTGTTTTTT
CASILASGGAGELFF
>TRBJ1-1|.|TRBV6-5|few
TGTGCCAGCAGTCGGGGATCTCTAGAGGCTGAAGCTTTCTTT
CASSRGSLEAEAFF
>TRBJ2-1|.|TRBV30|.
TGTGCCTGGGGAGGGAGCGCCTACAATGAGCAGTTCTTC
CAWGGSAYNEQFF
>TRBJ2-5|TRBD2|TRBV2|.
TGTGCCACCGAGGGACTAGCGAATCAATTAGGGGAGACCCAGTACTTC
CATEGLANQLGETQYF
>TRBJ1-1|TRBD1|TRBV5-1|once
TGCGCCAGCAGCTGGAGACAGGGGGAGAGCACTGAAGCTTTCTTT
CASSWRQGESTEAFF
>TRBJ1-1|.|TRBV9|.
TGTGCCAGCAGCCCAGACAGGAACCTGAACACTGAAGCTTTCTTT
CASSPDRNLNTEAFF
>TRBJ2-5|.|TRBV5-4|.
TGTGCCAGCAGCTGGGGTGGACAGCAAGAGACCCAGTACTTC
CASSWGGQQETQYF
>TRBJ1-5|.|TRBV6-5|once
TGTGCCAGCAGTTATCGGACAGATAGTCAGCCCCAGCATTTT
CASSYRTDSQPQHF
>TRBJ2-1|.|TRBV7-7|.
TGTGCTAGCAGCTCTTCCCCTAGCTCCTACAATGAGCAGTTCTTC
CASSSSPSSYNEQFF
>TRBJ1-4|.|TRBV18|few
TGTGCCAGCTCACCAGACAGGTCTCTTAATGAAAAACTGTTTTTT
CASSPDRSLNEKLFF
>TRBJ2-5|TRBD1|TRBV5-4|.
TGTGCCAGCAGCTCGCAAGGGACAGGCGAAGAGACCCAGTACTTC
CASSSQGTGEETQYF
>TRBJ1-2|.|TRBV19|.
TGTGCCAGTACTATTCCAAATAGTGACGGGAAATACTATGGCTACACCTTC
CASTIPNSDGKYYGYTF
>TRBJ2-7|TRBD1|TRBV5-1|.
TGCGCCAGCAGCTTGGCCTACAGGGGGAACGAGCAGTACTTC
CASSLAYRGNEQYF
>TRBJ1-2|.|TRBV5-4|.
TGTGCCAGCAGCTCCCCCGGGTCAGCTAACTATGGCTACACCTTC
CASSSPGSANYGYTF
>TRBJ1-1|TRBD1|TRBV9|.
TGTGCCAGCAGCTTCCCCCCATGGCAGACAGGGCGGGCTTTCTTT
CASSFPPWQTGRAFF
>TRBJ1-6|TRBD1|TRBV6-4|.
TGTGCCAGCAGTGACCTGGGGACAGGGAATTCACCCCTCCACTTT
CASSDLGTGNSPLHF
>TRBJ2-7|.|TRBV7-2|.
TGTGCCAGCAGCTCCGCTAACAGACCCGGGACTCCCACCCCCTACGAGCAGTACTTC
CASSSANRPGTPTPYEQYF
>TRBJ2-3|.|TRBV6-6|.
TGTGCCAGCAAGGGGGCGGGGCCCACTAAGGGAGATACGCAGTATTTT
CASKGAGPTKGDTQYF
>TRBJ1-5|TRBD1|TRBV2|.
TGTGCCAGCAGTGAAGCTGGGTGGACAGGGGGTTCGCAGCCCCAGCATTTT
CASSEAGWTGGSQPQHF
>TRBJ2-7|.|TRBV19|.
TGTGCCAGTAGTATTCGAGGAGTGGATAGCGAGGACGAGCAGTACTTC
CASSIRGVDSEDEQYF
>TRBJ1-1|TRBD1|TRBV9|.
TGTGCCAGCGGGTCAGGGGGCGCGAACACTGAAGCTTTCTTT
CASGSGGANTEAFF
>TRBJ1-3|.|TRBV12-2|.
TGTGCAAGTCGCCCCAGGAGGAGGCCTGGAAACACCATATATTTT
CASRPRRRPGNTIYF
>TRBJ2-3|TRBD2|TRBV6-1|.
TGTGCCAGCAGTGGACAGGGACTAGCGGGGGGCCTCTCCAGCACAGATACGCAGTATTTT
CASSGQGLAGGLSSTDTQYF
>TRBJ1-1|TRBD1|TRBV6-5|.
TGTGCCAGCAGGAACAGGGGCCTCCCCACTGAAGCTTTCTTT
CASRNRGLPTEAFF
>TRBJ1-1|.|TRBV6-1|.
TGTGCCAGCAGGATTCTCAGGGGAAGTGGCACTGAAGCTTTCTTT
CASRILRGSGTEAFF
>TRBJ2-1|TRBD1|TRBV5-4|.
TGTGCCAGCAGCTTGGTCGGGACAGGGGGGCTGGATGAGCAGTTCTTC
CASSLVGTGGLDEQFF
>TRBJ1-1|TRBD1|TRBV6-5|.
TGTGCCAGCAGTTACTCGACAGGGCGGATGAACACTGAAGCTTTCTTT
CASSYSTGRMNTEAFF
>TRBJ1-2|TRBD1|TRBV2|.
TGTGCCAGCAGTGAAGAACAGGGGATGGGGGGCTACACCTTC
CASSEEQGMGGYTF
>TRBJ2-1|.|TRBV7-9|.
TGTGCCAGCAGTGCTAGGCCCGTCGAGCAGTTCTTC
CASSARPVEQFF
>TRBJ1-5|TRBD1|TRBV6-1|.
TGTGCCAGCAGCACGACAGGGATGAGCAATCAGCCCCAGCATTTT
CASSTTGMSNQPQHF
>TRBJ1-1|.|TRBV5-1|once
TGCGCCAGCAGCTCGGACAGTATGAACACTGAAGCTTTCTTT
CASSSDSMNTEAFF
>TRBJ2-3|.|TRBV5-1|.
TGCGCCAGCAGCTTGTCTCGCACCGACGGGGCAGATACGCAGTATTTT
CASSLSRTDGADTQYF